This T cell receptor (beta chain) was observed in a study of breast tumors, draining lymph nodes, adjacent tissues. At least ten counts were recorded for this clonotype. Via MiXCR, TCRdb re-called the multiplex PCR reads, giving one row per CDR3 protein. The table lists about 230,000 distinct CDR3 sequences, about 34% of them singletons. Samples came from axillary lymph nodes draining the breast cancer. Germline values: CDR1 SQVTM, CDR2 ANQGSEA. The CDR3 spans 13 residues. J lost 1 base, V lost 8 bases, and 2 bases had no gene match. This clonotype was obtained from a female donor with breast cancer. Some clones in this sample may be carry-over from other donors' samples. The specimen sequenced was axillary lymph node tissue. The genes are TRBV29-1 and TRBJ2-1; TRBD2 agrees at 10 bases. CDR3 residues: CSLAGGSYNEQFF. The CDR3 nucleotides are TGCAGCTTAGCGGGAGGTTCCTACAATGAGCAGTTCTTC.